These 18 T cell receptor beta chains share one sample of origin, sequenced in a study of blood T cells in healthy people across ages. A sample-barcoded 5' primer and a J-beta primer mix were used in a second PCR of about 7 to 12 cycles. From the 5' RACE reads, TCRdb called clonotypes with MiXCR, one entry per CDR3 protein. In the table there are 790,000 or so distinct CDR3 sequences, roughly 46% of which are singletons. The source material was blood. These receptors were obtained from a man aged 80 or over in good health.

This chain uses TRBV11-2 with TRBJ2-5, with D possibly TRBD1 on 6 matching bases. The CDR3 runs to 15 residues. The germline V and J ends were trimmed by 3 bases and 11 bases, with 22 bases remaining between them. In germline, CDR1 is SGHAT, CDR2 FQNNGV. CDR3 DNA: TGTGCCAGCAGCTTTCTTTCAATTGGGGACAATGAGCAGTACTTC. It specifies CASSFLSIGDNEQYF. The variable domain in full, completed from reference TRBV11-2 and TRBJ2-5, reads EAGVAQSPRYKIIEKRQSVAFWCNPISGHATLYWYQQILGQGPKLLIQFQNNGVVDDSQLPKDRFSAERLKGVDSTLKIQPAKLEDSAVYLCASSFLSIGDNEQYFGPGTRLLVL.

This clonotype has just a few counts. J is TRBJ2-7 and V is TRBV7-9; D uncertain. V was cut by 0 bases and J by 2 bases, with 8 bases left in between. Germline loops: CDR1 SEHNR, CDR2 FQNEAQ (reference sequence). This CDR3 region has 14 residues. The chain's CDR3 is CASSLALTPYEQYF. CDR3 coding DNA: TGTGCCAGCAGCTTAGCTCTAACCCCCTACGAGCAGTACTTC.

The CDR3 loop reads CASSEWTSLEPDTQYF. CDR3 DNA sequence: TGTGCCAGCAGCGAATGGACTAGCCTAGAGCCAGATACGCAGTATTTT. The V gene is TRBV12-3 or TRBV12-4, the J gene TRBJ2-3; 8 nucleotides align to TRBD2. With V trimmed by 6 bases and J by 4 bases, 12 bases remained unmatched. The CDR3 loop spans 16 amino acids.

In this sample, this clonotype turned up a few times. This may stem from a read error, because a much larger clone lies one nucleotide away. This chain joins TRBV12-3 or TRBV12-4 and TRBJ2-3; weak D call: TRBD2 (6 bases). V lost 4 bases and J 6 bases, leaving 11 bases between the germline ends. This CDR3 is 13 amino acids long. The CDR3 nucleotides are TGTGCCAGCAGTTGCGGGGAATCGGATACGCAGTATTTT. Amino acid sequence: CASSCGESDTQYF.

This sequence joins TRBV20-1 and TRBJ2-7; 9 bases match TRBD1. V gave up 2 bases and J gave up 6 bases; unmatched junction bases: 8. The V gene's germline CDR1 is DFQATT and CDR2 SNEGSKA (reference sequence). The length of the CDR3 is 14 residues. The CDR3 region has the DNA TGCAGTGCTAGATCCGGGACAGGGTTGGTCGAGCAGTACTTC. Amino acid sequence: CSARSGTGLVEQYF.

This rearrangement joins TRBV28 to TRBJ2-5; TRBD2 matches at 9 bases. The J call may be incorrect, as the DNA end agrees better with TRBJ2-7. CDR1 is MDHEN, CDR2 SYDVKM, per germline. The CDR3 is 13 residues long. This chain's CDR3 is CASSSGLAIEQYF. CDR3 in DNA: TGTGCCAGCAGTTCCGGACTAGCGATCGAGCAGTACTTC.

As to this clonotype: Compared with germline, one end of the junction differs, possibly owing to a read error. In DNA form, the CDR3 reads TGTGCCAGCAGCCCGACGGCCTCCTGCGAGCAGTACTTC. This codes for CASSPTASCEQYF. The chain joins TRBV7-3 to TRBJ2-7; no clear D gene. The germline V gene has CDR1 SGHTA and CDR2 FQGTGA. The CDR3 sequence is 13 residues long.

This clonotype showed up just a few times. This sequence joins TRBV12-3 or TRBV12-4 and TRBJ2-1; D uncertain. This CDR3 contains 11 residues. V lost 5 bases and J lost 9, with 8 bases in between. CDR3 region: CASSGLAEQFF. CDR3 DNA: TGTGCCAGCAGTGGGTTGGCTGAGCAGTTCTTC.

The rearrangement joins TRBV18 to TRBJ2-7; TRBD1 matches at 7 bases. Germline-derived CDR1 and CDR2 are KGHSH and LQKENI. V shed 3 bases, J shed 6 bases, and the junction held 8 bases outside the gene matches. The CDR3 covers 14 residues. For the CDR3, the DNA is TGTGCCAGCTCACCTATACCGACAGGGTCCGAGCAGTACTTC. As protein: CASSPIPTGSEQYF.

The CDR3 sequence: CASSVTRGGTGELFF. CDR3 in DNA: TGTGCCAGCAGCGTGACCAGGGGTGGCACCGGGGAGCTGTTTTTT. The chain couples TRBV9 to TRBJ2-2; TRBD1 might be the D (6 bases). From germline, CDR1 is SGDLS and CDR2 YYNGEE. The V end was cut by 2 bases, the J end by 4 bases, with 12 bases between. The CDR3 contains 15 residues. The entire variable domain, with the rest obtained from reference TRBV9 and TRBJ2-2, is as follows: DSGVTQTPKHLITATGQRVTLRCSPRSGDLSVYWYQQSLDQGLQFLIQYYNGEERAKGNILERFSAQQFPDLHSELNLSSLELGDSALYFCASSVTRGGTGELFFGEGSRLTVL.

The V gene is TRBV3-1, the J gene TRBJ2-7, with unresolved D. The CDR3 is 13 amino acids. Trimming pared 0 bases from V and 5 bases from J, leaving 8 bases between. Germline-derived CDR1 and CDR2 are LGHDT and YNNKEL (reference sequence). The CDR3, as DNA: TGTGCCAGCAGCCAAGATCTGTGGAACGAGCAGTACTTC. This sequence encodes CASSQDLWNEQYF.

The V gene is TRBV6-6, the J gene TRBJ2-5; D perhaps matches TRBD2 (5 bases). V was cut by 7 bases and J by 5 bases, with 14 bases left in between. Germline-derived CDR1 and CDR2 are MNHNY and SVGAGI (reference sequence). This CDR3 has 13 residues. The DNA of the CDR3 is TGTGCCAGCAACCTCGGCACGGGGGAGACCCAGTACTTC. It is translated as CASNLGTGETQYF.

This clonotype was detected a few times. This chain links TRBV12-3 or TRBV12-4 with TRBJ2-5; D tentatively reads TRBD1 or TRBD2 (5 bases each). V dropped 4 bases and J dropped 5 bases, with 23 bases sitting between them. This CDR3 is 17 amino acids long. The CDR3 DNA reads as TGTGCCAGCAGTTCTACACCCACCGGGACCGAAGGGGAGACCCAGTACTTC. Its translation is CASSSTPTGTEGETQYF.

CDR3 nucleotide sequence: TGCAGCGTTGAGCTAGCGGAGAACACCGGGGAGCTGTTTTTT. The encoded protein is CSVELAENTGELFF. The rearrangement links TRBV29-1 to TRBJ2-2; 7 bases agree with TRBD2. CDR1 SQVTM and CDR2 ANQGSEA come from the germline V gene. The CDR3 covers 14 residues. Unmatched junction bases numbered 2, after V lost 3 bases and J lost 1 base.

This clonotype has more than one count but fewer than ten. The rearrangement uses TRBV20-1 and TRBJ2-7; 7 bases are a match to TRBD1. CDR3 length: 15 residues. The germline CDR1 and CDR2 sequences are DFQATT and SNEGSKA (reference sequence). V was clipped by 7 bases and J by 0 bases; unmatched bases: 12. The chain's CDR3 is CSGATPGTDSYEQYF. The CDR3 DNA reads TGCAGTGGAGCGACCCCCGGGACAGACTCCTACGAGCAGTACTTC.

This chain's CDR3 is CASSVHETGTGYGYTF. The CDR3 DNA is TGTGCCAGCAGCGTCCATGAAACCGGGACAGGCTATGGCTACACCTTC. This chain joins TRBV7-6 and TRBJ1-2; TRBD1 matches at 8 bases. Per the germline V gene, CDR1 is SGHVS and CDR2 is FNYEAQ. J was trimmed by 4 bases and V by 5 bases; bases with no gene match: 12. The length of the CDR3 is 16 residues.

The chain joins TRBV2 to TRBJ2-1; weak D call: TRBD1 (7 bases). The germline V and J ends were trimmed by 8 bases and 7 bases, with 18 bases remaining between them. The CDR3 spans 14 residues. The V gene's germline CDR1 is SNHLY and CDR2 FYNNEI. The CDR3 here is CASVGGGAENEQFF. CDR3 in DNA: TGTGCCAGCGTAGGAGGGGGCGCCGAGAATGAGCAGTTCTTC.

The J gene is TRBJ2-5, the V gene TRBV6-1; weak D call: TRBD1 (5 bases). With 3 bases removed from V and 5 bases from J, the gap between germline ends came to 13 bases. Germline-derived CDR1 and CDR2 are MNHNS and SASEGT. This CDR3 contains 14 residues. Here the CDR3 reads CASSEGRSGETQYF. CDR3 DNA: TGTGCCAGCAGTGAGGGCAGATCAGGGGAGACCCAGTACTTC.